Below are 22 T cell receptor beta chains sequenced from a single sample in a study of T cells in Graves' hyperthyroidism and ophthalmopathy. TCR beta CDR3 regions were amplified from RNA transcripts. The primer set for the first-round RT-PCR of the TCR CDR3 was HTBI. TCRdb re-called the multiplex PCR reads with MiXCR, one entry per CDR3 protein. The sample lists some 340,000 distinct CDR3 sequences, roughly 13% seen once, with approximately 35% in the top ten. Sequencing was performed on blood. These receptors were collected from a woman in her thirties or forties with Graves' ophthalmopathy.

This clonotype was found many times. This chain uses TRBV7-2 with TRBJ2-6; TRBD1 agrees at 9 bases. This CDR3 is built from 16 residues. The ends lost 4 bases at V and 2 bases at J; junction bases unmatched: 3. Germline CDR1 reads SGHTA; CDR2 reads FQGNSA. The CDR3 here is CASSSGTGTGANVLTF. Written as DNA, the CDR3 is TGTGCCAGCAGCTCCGGGACAGGGACTGGGGCCAACGTCCTGACTTTC.

The chain uses TRBV4-1 and TRBJ1-4; TRBD1 is a possible D gene (6 bases). This CDR3 is 13 amino acids long. Germline V gene lookup returns CDR1 MGHRA and CDR2 YSYEKL. The V gene lost 2 bases and the J gene lost 5 bases, with 6 bases spanning the gap. CDR3 DNA: TGCGCCAGCAGCCAACAGGGGAATGAAAAACTGTTTTTT. Its translation is CASSQQGNEKLFF.

The chain couples TRBV20-1 to TRBJ2-3; 11 bases are a match to TRBD2. The CDR3 contains 15 residues. From germline, CDR1 is DFQATT and CDR2 SNEGSKA (reference sequence). V was pared by 2 bases and J by 3 bases, with 4 bases of the junction left unmatched. CDR3 sequence: CSARIAGGLTDTQYF. CDR3 bases: TGCAGTGCTAGAATAGCGGGGGGGCTTACAGATACGCAGTATTTT.

The genes are TRBV27 and TRBJ1-2; D possibly corresponds to TRBD1 (5 bases). Trimming removed 6 bases from V and 8 bases from J, with 16 bases in between. The CDR3 is made up of 13 amino acids. Per germline, CDR1 MNHEY and CDR2 SMNVEV (reference sequence). This CDR3 reads CASSPRPGEGYTF. DNA of the CDR3: TGTGCCAGCAGCCCTCGCCCGGGGGAGGGCTACACCTTC.

This clonotype came up many times. The V gene is TRBV7-9, the J gene TRBJ2-7; TRBD1 aligns across 7 bases. There are 16 residues in the CDR3. V lost 5 bases to trimming and J lost 1 base; unmatched junction nucleotides: 11. Germline assignment: CDR1 SEHNR and CDR2 FQNEAQ (reference sequence). Here the CDR3 DNA reads TGTGCCAGCAGCCCCCCCAACAAGGGGGCTTCCTACGAGCAGTACTTC. It specifies CASSPPNKGASYEQYF.

This clonotype was seen repeatedly, ten times or more. This CDR3 is CASSPQPDSNTEAFF. DNA for the CDR3: TGTGCCAGCAGTCCCCAGCCGGACAGCAACACTGAAGCTTTCTTT. The chain links TRBV27 to TRBJ1-1, with D maybe TRBD1 (6 bases). Germline V gene lookup returns CDR1 MNHEY and CDR2 SMNVEV (reference sequence). The CDR3 contains 15 residues. Trimming removed 5 bases at V and 2 bases at J, with 15 bases between.

This chain joins TRBV6-1 and TRBJ1-3, with D possibly TRBD1 on 5 matching bases. The V gene lost 6 bases and the J gene lost 0 bases, with 9 bases spanning the gap. Germline V lookup: CDR1 MNHNS, CDR2 SASEGT. CDR3 size: 14 residues. The chain's CDR3 is CASSGHSSGNTIYF. The CDR3 DNA follows: TGTGCCAGCAGCGGACACAGCTCTGGAAACACCATATATTTT.

This clonotype was seen ten or more times. The chain is built from TRBV6-1 and TRBJ2-7; the D gene is possibly TRBD1 (5 bases). The CDR3 is made up of 15 amino acids. Germline V gives CDR1 MNHNS, CDR2 SASEGT. V lost 4 bases, J lost 0 bases, and 13 bases lay in between. CDR3 nucleotides: TGTGCCAGCAGTGCCCGCCCAGGGTCCTCCTACGAGCAGTACTTC. Its translation is CASSARPGSSYEQYF.

This clonotype occurred many times. This rearrangement joins TRBV27 to TRBJ2-5; D perhaps matches TRBD2 (6 bases). Between the trimmed V and J ends, which lost 3 bases and 6 bases, there was a span of 11 bases. The CDR3 runs to 13 residues. Germline assignment: CDR1 MNHEY and CDR2 SMNVEV (reference sequence). The CDR3 DNA follows: TGTGCCAGCAGTTTGGGGGGTTTGAAGACCCAGTACTTC. Translating it yields CASSLGGLKTQYF.

This clonotype was recorded at least ten times. The chain has TRBV2 and TRBJ1-6; a weak D match, TRBD1 (5 bases). There are 15 residues in the CDR3. Germline V gene sequence: CDR1 SNHLY, CDR2 FYNNEI. Trimming left V 5 bases short and J 7 bases short, with 15 bases between. The CDR3 reads CASSYPGTENSPLHF. The CDR3 nucleotides read TGTGCCAGCAGTTATCCCGGGACGGAAAATTCACCCCTCCACTTT.

This clonotype appeared a few times. The V call is TRBV19, the J call TRBJ1-1; D is unresolved. The germline CDR1 and CDR2 sequences are LNHDA and SQIVND (reference sequence). This CDR3 is 15 amino acids long. The ends were cut back, 1 base at V and 4 bases at J, with 13 bases in the middle. CDR3 nucleotide sequence: TGTGCCAGTAGTATAGTTCAGACTTTTGTCACTGAAGCTTTCTTT. This translates into CASSIVQTFVTEAFF.

This clonotype has more than one count but fewer than ten. The chain employs TRBV18 and TRBJ1-2; 7 bases are shared with TRBD1. With V trimmed by 1 base and J by 0 bases, 5 bases remained unmatched. The germline V gene encodes CDR1 KGHSH and CDR2 LQKENI. The CDR3 sequence is 16 residues long. The CDR3 reads CASSPQTGTANYGYTF. In DNA form, the CDR3 reads TGTGCCAGCTCACCACAGACGGGGACAGCTAACTATGGCTACACCTTC. Using reference TRBV18 and TRBJ1-2 for the parts outside the CDR3, the full variable domain is NAGVMQNPRHLVRRRGQEARLRCSPMKGHSHVYWYRQLPEEGLKFMVYLQKENIIDESGMPKERFSAEFPKEGPSILRIQQVVRGDSAAYFCASSPQTGTANYGYTFGSGTRLTVV.

This clonotype has only a few counts. The chain couples TRBV7-8 to TRBJ1-1; D remains unclear. The CDR3 totals 13 residues. The V end was cut by 2 bases, the J end by 3 bases, with 7 bases between. Germline lookup yields CDR1 SGHVS and CDR2 FQNEAQ. The CDR3: CASSLWVDTEAFF. DNA for the CDR3: TGTGCCAGCAGCTTATGGGTTGACACTGAAGCTTTCTTT.

This clonotype appeared many times. The chain joins TRBV7-9 to TRBJ2-1; D perhaps matches TRBD2 (6 bases). CDR1 is SEHNR, CDR2 FQNEAQ, per germline (reference sequence). The V end was cut by 1 base, the J end by 3 bases, with 13 bases between. CDR3 length equals 16 residues. CDR3 sequence reads: CASSLVGGALYNEQFF. Written as DNA, the CDR3 is TGTGCCAGCAGCTTAGTCGGCGGGGCCCTCTACAATGAGCAGTTCTTC.

V and J are TRBV11-2 and TRBJ2-1; a weak D match, TRBD2 (5 bases). Trimming took off 7 bases at V and 3 bases at J, with 19 bases between the two ends. Germline values: CDR1 SGHAT, CDR2 FQNNGV. The CDR3 extends over 16 amino acids. The CDR3 coding sequence is TGTGCCAGCACCGCCACCCCGGACTTATACTACAATGAGCAGTTCTTC. Translating it yields CASTATPDLYYNEQFF.

The DNA for the CDR3 is TGCAGTGCTAGAGGAACCACAGATACGCAGTATTTT. It encodes CSARGTTDTQYF. This chain links TRBV20-1 with TRBJ2-3; no definite D call. Germline values: CDR1 DFQATT, CDR2 SNEGSKA (reference sequence). Between the trimmed V and J ends, which lost 1 base and 2 bases, there was a span of 4 bases. The CDR3 runs 12 residues.

This clonotype was detected many times. The junction does not match germline at one end; this may be a read error. The chain employs TRBV10-1 and TRBJ2-2; the D gene could be TRBD1 or TRBD2 (6 bases each). This CDR3 has 14 residues. The germline gives CDR1 WNHNN, CDR2 SYGVQD (reference sequence). CDR3 DNA: TGCGCCAGCACGTCGGGGGCGAACATCGGGGAGCTGTTTTTT. Translated: CASTSGANIGELFF.

This rearrangement joins TRBV19 to TRBJ2-1, with D maybe TRBD1 (5 bases). Germline lookup yields CDR1 LNHDA and CDR2 SQIVND (reference sequence). V dropped 5 bases and J dropped 7 bases, with 15 bases sitting between them. The length of the CDR3 is 14 residues. The CDR3 loop is CASSLTGRKNEQFF. The CDR3 coding sequence is TGTGCCAGTAGTCTAACAGGCCGTAAGAATGAGCAGTTCTTC.

On this clonotype itself: Sequence at one end of the junction differs from germline and may be a read error. V is TRBV2 and J is TRBJ2-5; maybe TRBD2 (5 bases). Germline loops: CDR1 SNHLY, CDR2 FYNNEI. This CDR3 region has 12 residues. In nucleotides, the CDR3 is TGTGCCAGCGACGGGGTAACGGAGATCCAGTACTTC. It specifies CASDGVTEIQYF.

There are many counts of this clonotype. CDR3 protein: CASSASGTTYEQYF. In nucleotides, the CDR3 is TGTGCCAGCAGCGCCTCCGGGACTACCTACGAGCAGTACTTC. This sequence joins TRBV28 and TRBJ2-7; 7 bases map to TRBD2. CDR3 length: 14 residues. J gave up 2 bases and V 6 bases, and 7 bases lay outside the gene matches. Germline CDR1 reads MDHEN; CDR2 reads SYDVKM.

The table lists this clonotype with a count of one. The rearrangement joins TRBV20-1 to TRBJ2-1, with D perhaps TRBD2 (6 bases). V was clipped by 5 bases and J by 5 bases, with 13 bases between them. The CDR3 totals 13 residues. Per the germline V gene, CDR1 is DFQATT and CDR2 is SNEGSKA (reference sequence). The CDR3 protein is CSASPGTHNEQFF. DNA of the CDR3: TGCAGTGCTTCCCCCGGGACTCACAATGAGCAGTTCTTC.

V and J are TRBV20-1 and TRBJ2-5; D remains unclear. The CDR3 is 14 residues long. V lost 6 bases and J lost 5, with 19 bases in between. Germline V gene sequence: CDR1 DFQATT, CDR2 SNEGSKA (reference sequence). The CDR3 spells CSASPLVLMETQYF. CDR3 nucleotides: TGCAGTGCAAGCCCCCTAGTGCTGATGGAGACCCAGTACTTC.